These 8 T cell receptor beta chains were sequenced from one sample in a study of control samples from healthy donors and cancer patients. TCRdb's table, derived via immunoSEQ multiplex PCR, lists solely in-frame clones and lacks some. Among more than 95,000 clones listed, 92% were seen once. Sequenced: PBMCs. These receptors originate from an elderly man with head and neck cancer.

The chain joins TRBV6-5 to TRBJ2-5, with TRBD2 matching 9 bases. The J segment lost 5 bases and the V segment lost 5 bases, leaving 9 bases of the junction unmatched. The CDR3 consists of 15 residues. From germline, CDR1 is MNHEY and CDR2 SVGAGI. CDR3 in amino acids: CASSPSGAPGETQYF. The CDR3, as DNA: TGTGCCAGCAGTCCTAGCGGGGCCCCCGGGGAGACCCAGTACTTC.

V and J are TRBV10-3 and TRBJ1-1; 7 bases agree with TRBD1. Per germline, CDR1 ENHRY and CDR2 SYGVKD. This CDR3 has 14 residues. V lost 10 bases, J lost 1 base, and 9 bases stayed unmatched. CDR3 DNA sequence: TGTGCCACCTCAAGGACAGGTGGGAACACTGAAGCTTTCTTT. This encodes CATSRTGGNTEAFF.

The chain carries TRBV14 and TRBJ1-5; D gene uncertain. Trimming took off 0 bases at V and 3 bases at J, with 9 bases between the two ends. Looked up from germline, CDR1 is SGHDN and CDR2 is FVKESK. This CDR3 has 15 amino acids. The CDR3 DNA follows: TGTGCCAGCAGCCAAGAACAGAAGAACAATCAGCCCCAGCATTTT. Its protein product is CASSQEQKNNQPQHF.

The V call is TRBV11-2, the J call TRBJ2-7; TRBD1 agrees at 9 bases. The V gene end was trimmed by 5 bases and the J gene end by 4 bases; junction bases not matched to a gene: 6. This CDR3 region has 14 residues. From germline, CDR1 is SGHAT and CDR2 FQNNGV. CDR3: CASSPGQGKYEQYF. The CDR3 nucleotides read TGTGCCAGCAGCCCGGGACAGGGAAAGTACGAGCAGTACTTC.

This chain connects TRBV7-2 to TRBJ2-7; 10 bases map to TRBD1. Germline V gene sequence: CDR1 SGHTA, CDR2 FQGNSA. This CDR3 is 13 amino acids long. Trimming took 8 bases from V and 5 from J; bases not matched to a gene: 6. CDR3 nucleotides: TGTGCCAGCGGACAGGGGGGCCTTCACGAGCAGTACTTC. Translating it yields CASGQGGLHEQYF.

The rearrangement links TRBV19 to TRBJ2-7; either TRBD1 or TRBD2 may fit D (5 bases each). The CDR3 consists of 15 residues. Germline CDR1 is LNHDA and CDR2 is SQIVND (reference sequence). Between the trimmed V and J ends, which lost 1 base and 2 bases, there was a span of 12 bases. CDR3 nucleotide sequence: TGTGCCAGTAGTATAGTGGGGACGGACACCTACGAGCAGTACTTC. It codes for CASSIVGTDTYEQYF.

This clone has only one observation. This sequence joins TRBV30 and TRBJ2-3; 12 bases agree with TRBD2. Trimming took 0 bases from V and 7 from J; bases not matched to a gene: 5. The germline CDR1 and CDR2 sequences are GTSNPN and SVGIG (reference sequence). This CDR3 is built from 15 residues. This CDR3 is CAWSVRTSGTYTQYF. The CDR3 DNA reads TGTGCCTGGAGTGTTCGGACTAGCGGGACGTATACGCAGTATTTT.

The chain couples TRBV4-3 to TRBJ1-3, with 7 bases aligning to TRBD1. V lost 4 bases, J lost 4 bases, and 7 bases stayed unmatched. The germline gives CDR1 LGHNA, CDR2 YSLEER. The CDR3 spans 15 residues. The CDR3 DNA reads TGCGCCAGCAGCCTAAGGACAGGCTCAGGAAACACCATATATTTT. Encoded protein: CASSLRTGSGNTIYF.